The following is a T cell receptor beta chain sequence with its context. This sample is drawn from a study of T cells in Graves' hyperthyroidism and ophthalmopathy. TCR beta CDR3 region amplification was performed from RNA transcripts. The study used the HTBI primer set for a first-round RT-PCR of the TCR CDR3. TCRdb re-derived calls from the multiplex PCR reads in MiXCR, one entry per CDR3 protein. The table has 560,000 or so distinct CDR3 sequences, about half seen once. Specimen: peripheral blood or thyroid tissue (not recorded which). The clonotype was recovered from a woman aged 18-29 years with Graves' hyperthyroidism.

The CDR3 DNA reads as TGTGCCAGCTCCCAGGACAGTCAGCTGGACTATGGCTACACCTTC. Residues: CASSQDSQLDYGYTF. The genes are TRBV25-1 and TRBJ1-2; D is perhaps TRBD1 (6 bases). Trimming shortened V by 8 bases and J by 3 bases, and 19 bases separated the two germline ends. The CDR3 spans 15 residues. CDR1 is MGHDK, CDR2 SYGVNS, per germline.